These T cell receptor beta chains were read from a single sample in a study of OX40 agonist ivuxolimab in advanced cancers. TCRdb keeps only in-frame clones here, not all; method: immunoSEQ multiplex PCR. The data hold more than 65,000 clones, with roughly 84% observed a single time. Sequenced material: CD4+ or CD8+ T cells sorted from blood, taken in a trial of the OX40 agonist ivuxolimab. All receptors come from an adult with an advanced solid tumor such as melanoma, head and neck, liver or kidney cancer. Both conserved end residues are part of each CDR3. D genes are given only for firm matches. Clone size is given for some rows only: seen once, a few or many times, or a class if the clone is expanded.

TRBD1	NA	TRBV2	TRBJ2-1	TGTGCCAGCAGCCCTGACAGGGGTAACGAGCAGTTCTTC	CASSPDRGNEQFF
NA	NA	TRBV11-2	TRBJ2-7	TGTGCCAGCAGCTATGGGGCAGGGCGTAGCTCCTACGAGCAGTACTTC	CASSYGAGRSSYEQYF
TRBD2	NA	TRBV5-1	TRBJ2-7	TGCGCCAGCAGCTTGTTCGAGCGGGGGGCCTACGAGCAGTACTTC	CASSLFERGAYEQYF
TRBD1	once	TRBV19	TRBJ1-2	TGTGCCAGTACCCCAGGACAGGGCTCTGAACGCTACACCTTC	CASTPGQGSERYTF
NA	NA	TRBV5-6	TRBJ1-6	TGTGCCAGCAGCTTGTTTTGGCAGACTTTCGATAATTCACCCCTCCACTTT	CASSLFWQTFDNSPLHF
TRBD2	once	TRBV5-1	TRBJ2-4	TGCGCCAGCAGCCAAGGTCTAGCGGCCTCCGTAGCCAAAAACATTCAGTACTTC	CASSQGLAASVAKNIQYF
NA	NA	TRBV6-1	TRBJ1-5	TGTGCCAGCAGTGAAAAGGGCTGGACAGACGATTATAGCAATCAGCCCCAGCATTTT	CASSEKGWTDDYSNQPQHF
NA	NA	TRBV11-2	TRBJ1-1	TGTGCCAGCAGCTTTTCGGGCCTGGGAACTGAAGCTTTCTTT	CASSFSGLGTEAFF
TRBD2	NA	TRBV29-1	TRBJ2-5	TGCAGCGTTGAAGGCCTAGCGGGAGAGACCCAGTACTTC	CSVEGLAGETQYF
TRBD2	NA	TRBV5-5	TRBJ2-1	TGTGCCAGCAGCTACCGACTAGCGGAGAGCTCCTACAATGAGCAGTTCTTC	CASSYRLAESSYNEQFF
NA	NA	TRBV18	TRBJ2-1	TGTGCCAGCTCACCCGGCGGAAGGAGGGATGAGCAGTTCTTC	CASSPGGRRDEQFF
TRBD2	NA	TRBV2	TRBJ2-1	TGTGCCAGCAGGGAGGGGACTAGCCGGAGTGAGCAGTTCTTC	CASREGTSRSEQFF
NA	NA	TRBV15	TRBJ1-5	TGTGCCACCAGCAGGCAAGGGGGATATCAGCCCCAGCATTTT	CATSRQGGYQPQHF
TRBD2	NA	TRBV11-2	TRBJ2-2	TGTGCCAGCAGCTTACTCTCCAGCGGGAGGTCCGGGGAGCTGTTTTTT	CASSLLSSGRSGELFF
NA	NA	TRBV15	TRBJ1-5	TGTGCCACCAGCAGAGATCTTAGAAGCAATCAGCCCCAGCATTTT	CATSRDLRSNQPQHF
NA	NA	TRBV6-5	TRBJ2-3	TGTGCCAGCAGCTCTAGGGGGAGTATCACAGATACGCAGTATTTT	CASSSRGSITDTQYF
TRBD2	once	TRBV6-6	TRBJ2-1	TGTGCCAGCAGTTACGGACTAGCGGCCTACAATGAGCAGTTCTTC	CASSYGLAAYNEQFF
TRBD2	NA	TRBV5-6	TRBJ2-5	TGTGCCAGCAGCCCCAGCGGGAGCAGTGAGACCCAGTACTTC	CASSPSGSSETQYF
TRBD2	NA	TRBV7-9	TRBJ2-2	TGTGCCAGCAGCGTCGGGAGGCCGAACACCGGGGAGCTGTTTTTT	CASSVGRPNTGELFF
NA	NA	TRBV11-2	TRBJ1-2	TGTGCCAGCAGCCCAGGACAGTTCTATGGCTACACCTTC	CASSPGQFYGYTF
TRBD1	NA	TRBV25-1	TRBJ2-7	TGCGCCAGCAGTGTCCCCAAGGGGACAGGGGGCGTATACGAGCAGTACTTC	CASSVPKGTGGVYEQYF
NA	NA	TRBV11-2	TRBJ2-7	TGTGCCAGCAGCTTGGAAGGGTCCAATTACGAGCAGTACTTC	CASSLEGSNYEQYF
NA	NA	TRBV28	TRBJ2-5	TGTGCCAGCAGTTTTGCGGAGACCCAGTACTTC	CASSFAETQYF
TRBD2	NA	TRBV5-1	TRBJ2-5	TGCGCCAGCAGCACCCTGTCACTAGCGGGAGGAAAGACCCAGTACTTC	CASSTLSLAGGKTQYF
NA	NA	TRBV29-1	TRBJ2-5	TGCAGCGTCGCCGGTCCGAGGGGGGAGACCCAGTACTTC	CSVAGPRGETQYF
NA	NA	TRBV19	TRBJ1-2	TGTGCCAGTAAGGGTGGACAGAGGTTCGGGTCCTATGGCTACACCTTC	CASKGGQRFGSYGYTF
NA	NA	TRBV5-4	TRBJ2-6	TGTGCCAGCAGGCGAGATACAGGGACCGGGGCCAACGTCCTGACTTTC	CASRRDTGTGANVLTF
TRBD1	once	TRBV5-1	TRBJ1-2	TGCGCCAGCAGCTTCTCCCCTGGGACAGGGAACTATGGCTACACCTTC	CASSFSPGTGNYGYTF
NA	few	TRBV6-1	TRBJ2-7	TGTGCCAGCAGTGAAGCCTGGCAGGTTCCCTACGAGCAGTACTTC	CASSEAWQVPYEQYF
NA	NA	TRBV15	TRBJ1-6	TGTGCCACCAGCTGGGGGAGCTCCTATAATTCACCCCTCCACTTT	CATSWGSSYNSPLHF
NA	NA	TRBV7-9	TRBJ2-7	TGTGCCAGCAGGGGAGAGGCTCACGAGCAGTACTTC	CASRGEAHEQYF
TRBD1	few	TRBV19	TRBJ1-4	TGTGCCAGTACCCGGACAGGCGATAATGAAAAACTGTTTTTT	CASTRTGDNEKLFF
NA	many	TRBV5-1	TRBJ2-3	TGCGCCAGCAGCTTGGGAGGGTACACAGATACGCAGTATTTT	CASSLGGYTDTQYF
NA	NA	TRBV6-6	TRBJ2-2	TGTGCCAGCAGTACCTTTAACACCGGGGAGCTGTTTTTT	CASSTFNTGELFF
NA	NA	TRBV6-6	TRBJ1-1	TGTGCCAGCAGTTACTCGACCGGGGGGTTGAACACTGAAGCTTTCTTT	CASSYSTGGLNTEAFF
TRBD2	NA	TRBV5-1	TRBJ2-1	TGCGCCAGTCGACCACTAGCGGGGCACAATGAGCAGTTCTTC	CASRPLAGHNEQFF
NA	NA	TRBV4-1	TRBJ2-7	TGCGCCAGCAGCCAAGACCCTTTAGGAACCTACGAGCAGTACTTC	CASSQDPLGTYEQYF
NA	NA	TRBV6-1	TRBJ1-4	TGTGCCAGCAGTGAAGCAAGTAACAATAGGGAAAAACTGTTTTTT	CASSEASNNREKLFF
NA	NA	TRBV28	TRBJ1-2	TGTGCCAGCTGGAGTCGGACCGCTGCTAACTATGGCTACACCTTC	CASWSRTAANYGYTF
TRBD1	NA	TRBV6-5	TRBJ2-7	TGTGCCAGCAGTCGACAGGGGACGGGCTACGAGCAGTACTTC	CASSRQGTGYEQYF
TRBD2	NA	TRBV19	TRBJ2-5	TGTGCCAGTAGTACTCGGACTAGTTCAAAAGAGACCCAGTACTTC	CASSTRTSSKETQYF
NA	NA	TRBV7-9	TRBJ1-4	TGTGCCAGCAGCTTCGGACGTGAAAAACTGTTTTTT	CASSFGREKLFF
NA	NA	TRBV7-2	TRBJ1-1	TGTGCCAGCAGCTTAGCAGGGACCCTGAACACTGAAGCTTTCTTT	CASSLAGTLNTEAFF
NA	NA	TRBV29-1	TRBJ2-5	TGCAGCGTTGGGGAGGCAGGGGGGCAAGAGACCCAGTACTTC	CSVGEAGGQETQYF
NA	NA	TRBV7-9	TRBJ2-7	TGTGCCAGCAGCTTAGGACAGAACTACGAGCAGTACTTC	CASSLGQNYEQYF
TRBD1	NA	TRBV11-2	TRBJ1-4	TGTGCCAGCAGCGTGACAGGGGCGGCTAATGAAAAACTGTTTTTT	CASSVTGAANEKLFF
NA	NA	TRBV5-1	TRBJ2-7	TGCGCCAGCAGCCTAGGGACTGACGAGCAGTACTTC	CASSLGTDEQYF
NA	NA	TRBV19	TRBJ2-3	TGTGCCAGTCGACAGTACAGTACTACGGATACGCAGTATTTT	CASRQYSTTDTQYF
NA	NA	TRBV28	TRBJ2-3	TGTGCCAGCAGTTTGAGGGTTTTCACAGATACGCAGTATTTT	CASSLRVFTDTQYF
NA	NA	TRBV6-5	TRBJ2-7	TGTGCCACCGCAAACTACGAGCAGTACTTC	CATANYEQYF
NA	NA	TRBV28	TRBJ2-1	TGTGCCATCGGCGGGACAAGGATCAATGAGCAGTTCTTC	CAIGGTRINEQFF
TRBD1	NA	TRBV11-3	TRBJ2-3	TGTGCCAGCAGCTCCGGGACAGTTAGCACAGATACGCAGTATTTT	CASSSGTVSTDTQYF
NA	NA	TRBV5-6	TRBJ2-7	TGTGCCAGCAGCTTGGGCTGGGGAGCAGGCCTGGGTTACGAGCAGTACTTC	CASSLGWGAGLGYEQYF
NA	NA	TRBV14	TRBJ2-4	TGTGCCAGCAGCCGGTATGGCAAAAACATTCAGTACTTC	CASSRYGKNIQYF
NA	NA	TRBV5-1	TRBJ2-7	TGCGCCAGCAGCCAACAGACAGACTCCTACGAGCAGTACTTC	CASSQQTDSYEQYF
TRBD1	NA	TRBV29-1	TRBJ1-5	TGCAGCGTTGGACAGGGGGACAATCAGCCCCAGCATTTT	CSVGQGDNQPQHF
NA	few	TRBV10-3	TRBJ1-4	TGTGCCATCAGTGAGTCGGGGACAACTAATGAAAAACTGTTTTTT	CAISESGTTNEKLFF
NA	NA	TRBV6-1	TRBJ1-3	TGTGCCAGCACCACCTCGGGGGGGCTGGGAAACACCATATATTTT	CASTTSGGLGNTIYF
NA	NA	TRBV18	TRBJ2-3	TGTGCCAGCTCACCTAGGGTTGAGACAGATACGCAGTATTTT	CASSPRVETDTQYF
TRBD2	NA	TRBV7-2	TRBJ2-7	TGTGCCAGCAGCTTAGTGAGCGGGAGGGTACCCTACGAGCAGTACTTC	CASSLVSGRVPYEQYF